The 20 T cell receptor beta chains below come from one sample, sequenced in a study of cytomegalovirus exposure and HLA in healthy donors. Clones were read by immunoSEQ multiplex PCR, and TCRdb kept only the in-frame ones, dropping some. The data show about 120,000 clones, 88% seen once. The material sequenced was PBMCs. These receptors were taken from a woman aged 18 to 35 in good health and CMV-seropositive.

This chain links TRBV27 with TRBJ1-1; possibly TRBD1 for D (6 bases). The CDR3 loop spans 14 amino acids. Germline CDR1 and CDR2: MNHEY and SMNVEV (reference sequence). V was trimmed by 6 bases and J by 2 bases, leaving 13 bases between them. In DNA, the CDR3 is TGTGCCAGCAGATTGGGGGGGCGAAACACTGAAGCTTTCTTT. Translated: CASRLGGRNTEAFF.

This chain joins TRBV13 and TRBJ2-7; 7 bases are a match to TRBD2. CDR1 is PRHDT and CDR2 is FYEKMQ in the germline V gene (reference sequence). The CDR3 is made up of 15 amino acids. J lost 1 base, V lost 3 bases, and 6 bases had no gene match. Here the CDR3 DNA reads TGTGCCAGCAGCTTGAGCGGGAACTTGTCCTACGAGCAGTACTTC. It codes for CASSLSGNLSYEQYF.

The chain couples TRBV28 to TRBJ2-3; 7 positions match TRBD1. Germline values: CDR1 MDHEN, CDR2 SYDVKM. The CDR3 consists of 13 residues. V shed 7 bases, J shed 6 bases, and the junction held 7 bases outside the gene matches. The DNA of the CDR3 is TGTGCCAGCACCCTAGACAGGGTGGATACGCAGTATTTT. Residues: CASTLDRVDTQYF.

Written as DNA, the CDR3 is TGTGCCAGCAGCATTAGCGGGGAGAACACAGATACGCAGTATTTT. Translating gives CASSISGENTDTQYF. The chain carries TRBV9 and TRBJ2-3; 8 nucleotides line up with TRBD2. Germline CDR1 is SGDLS and CDR2 is YYNGEE. This CDR3 region has 15 residues. V was pared by 4 bases and J by 2 bases, with 6 bases of the junction left unmatched.

J is TRBJ1-5 and V is TRBV28; no clear D. The germline V gene has CDR1 MDHEN and CDR2 SYDVKM. V lost 3 bases to trimming and J lost 6 bases, with 15 bases between them. The CDR3 totals 15 residues. The CDR3 is CASSLELLEGQPQHF. In nucleotides, the CDR3 is TGTGCCAGCAGTTTGGAACTCCTAGAGGGTCAGCCCCAGCATTTT.

In this sample, this clone turned up once. The chain recombines TRBV25-1 with TRBJ2-3; 10 bases map to TRBD2. J gave up 6 bases and V 8 bases, and 8 bases lay outside the gene matches. Germline CDR1 is MGHDK and CDR2 is SYGVNS. This CDR3 is built from 14 residues. The CDR3, as DNA: TGTGCCAGCGGAGTAGCGGGAGGATCTGATACGCAGTATTTT. Protein: CASGVAGGSDTQYF.

This chain connects TRBV5-1 to TRBJ2-3, with D possibly matching TRBD1 (7 bases). The V gene's germline CDR1 is SGHRS and CDR2 YFSETQ. Between the trimmed V and J ends, which lost 0 bases and 2 bases, there was a span of 16 bases. This CDR3 has 17 amino acids. CDR3 in DNA: TGCGCCAGCAGCTTGGGACAGGCAGGGGGGCTCACAGATACGCAGTATTTT. It translates to CASSLGQAGGLTDTQYF.

This clone has just a few counts. This sequence joins TRBV7-9 and TRBJ2-3, with 8 bases identical to TRBD2. The germline V gene has CDR1 SEHNR and CDR2 FQNEAQ (reference sequence). V was pared by 3 bases and J by 4 bases, with 6 bases of the junction left unmatched. The CDR3 is 15 residues long. The CDR3 region has the DNA TGTGCCAGCAGCTTGGGACTAGTGGTCCCAGATACGCAGTATTTT. This codes for CASSLGLVVPDTQYF.

The chain carries TRBV5-4 and TRBJ2-7; D is perhaps TRBD1 (6 bases). V dropped 0 bases and J dropped 6 bases, with 13 bases sitting between them. The CDR3 spans 14 residues. CDR1 and CDR2 (germline): SGHNT, YYREEE (reference sequence). For the CDR3, the DNA is TGTGCCAGCAGCTTGGCAGACAGGACGCTCGAGCAGTACTTC. Protein sequence: CASSLADRTLEQYF.

The chain employs TRBV7-8 and TRBJ2-1; 12 positions match TRBD2. Germline-derived CDR1 and CDR2 are SGHVS and FQNEAQ. Trimming cost V 4 bases and J 0 bases; bases outside gene matches: 13. This CDR3 has 20 residues. This CDR3 is CASSSPEGLAGGPSYNEQFF. CDR3 bases: TGTGCCAGCAGCTCGCCCGAGGGGCTAGCGGGGGGGCCCTCCTACAATGAGCAGTTCTTC.

The gene calls are TRBV28 and TRBJ2-1; perhaps TRBD1 as D (5 bases). The CDR3 extends over 15 amino acids. Trimming pared 5 bases from V and 5 bases from J, leaving 16 bases between. Germline CDR1 is MDHEN and CDR2 is SYDVKM. The CDR3 DNA is TGTGCCAGCAGTGCCCTCGGAGACAGAGACAATGAGCAGTTCTTC. Its translation: CASSALGDRDNEQFF.

V is TRBV5-1 and J is TRBJ2-1, with 11 nucleotides matching TRBD2. This CDR3 has 16 amino acids. The V gene end was trimmed by 2 bases and the J gene end by 7 bases; junction bases not matched to a gene: 8. Germline CDR1 SGHRS, CDR2 YFSETQ. For the CDR3, the DNA is TGCGCCAGCAGCTTAGCTACTAGCGGGAGAGTGAATGAGCAGTTCTTC. Translated: CASSLATSGRVNEQFF.

The chain combines TRBV9 with TRBJ1-5; 7 bases align to TRBD1. CDR1 and CDR2 from the germline V gene are SGDLS and YYNGEE. There are 13 residues in the CDR3. Losses at the gene ends were 3 bases for V and 5 bases for J; bases not matched to a gene: 2. CDR3 protein: CASSGQGDQPQHF. The CDR3 DNA is TGTGCCAGCAGCGGACAGGGCGATCAGCCCCAGCATTTT.

The genes are TRBV27 and TRBJ1-2; 8 nucleotides line up with TRBD1. CDR3 length: 12 residues. The germline CDR1 and CDR2 sequences are MNHEY and SMNVEV (reference sequence). V shed 5 bases, J shed 7 bases, and the junction held 3 bases outside the gene matches. The CDR3 DNA follows: TGTGCCAGCAGTCCGACAGGGGCTGGCTACACCTTC. It encodes CASSPTGAGYTF.

This clone was seen only a few times. CDR3 sequence reads: CASSRGQGEQPQHF. The CDR3 coding sequence is TGCGCCAGCAGCCGGGGGCAGGGCGAACAGCCCCAGCATTTT. The chain is built from TRBV4-1 and TRBJ1-5; possibly TRBD1 for D (6 bases). The V gene's germline CDR1 is MGHRA and CDR2 YSYEKL. The CDR3 loop spans 14 amino acids. V lost 4 bases, J lost 7 bases, and 14 bases lay in between.

To note about this clone: A read error may account for a junction end that differs from germline. The V and J genes are TRBV6-6 and TRBJ1-2, with D hard to call. This CDR3 comprises 12 residues. The germline V gene encodes CDR1 MNHNY and CDR2 SVGAGI (reference sequence). The chain's CDR3 is CASSYSNTVTFF. CDR3 nucleotide sequence: TGTGCCAGCAGTTACTCGAATACAGTAACCTTCTTC.

This chain uses TRBV7-9 with TRBJ1-1; D remains unclear. The CDR3 has 13 residues. Trimming pared 5 bases from V and 4 bases from J, leaving 11 bases between. From germline, CDR1 is SEHNR and CDR2 FQNEAQ (reference sequence). The CDR3 protein is CASSPPSGTEAFF. The CDR3 region has the DNA TGTGCCAGCAGCCCCCCGTCGGGCACTGAAGCTTTCTTT.

This clone came up once. The rearrangement uses TRBV2 and TRBJ2-7; D may be TRBD1 (6 bases). This CDR3 has 14 residues. The germline gives CDR1 SNHLY, CDR2 FYNNEI. The V gene lost 5 bases and the J gene lost 5 bases, with 16 bases spanning the gap. The CDR3 loop reads CASSPPGRGDEQYF. CDR3 nucleotide sequence: TGTGCCAGCAGTCCGCCAGGCAGGGGAGACGAGCAGTACTTC.

The gene calls are TRBV19 and TRBJ2-1; D ambiguous. Looked up from germline, CDR1 is LNHDA and CDR2 is SQIVND (reference sequence). The CDR3 extends over 15 amino acids. V was clipped by 7 bases and J by 1 base, with 14 bases between them. The CDR3 spells CASTRKEGSYNEQFF. CDR3 DNA: TGTGCCAGTACTAGGAAAGAAGGTTCCTACAATGAGCAGTTCTTC.

This clone was seen more than once but under ten times. The chain employs TRBV4-1 and TRBJ1-5; 10 nucleotides line up with TRBD1. Germline V gene data show CDR1 as MGHRA and CDR2 as YSYEKL. V was pared by 1 base and J by 0 bases, with 3 bases of the junction left unmatched. The CDR3 loop spans 17 amino acids. CDR3 DNA sequence: TGCGCCAGCAGCCAAGGGGACAGGGGACATAGCAATCAGCCCCAGCATTTT. It specifies CASSQGDRGHSNQPQHF.